This TCR beta chain came from a study of OX40 agonist ivuxolimab in advanced cancers. For the study at large: Ivuxolimab is a fully human IgG2 antibody that activates OX40 (CD134). Hepatocellular carcinoma, melanoma, renal cell or head and neck cancer occurred in dose-escalation patients. Whole-study results and caveats: The average count of expanded clones was higher among CD8+ T cells than among CD4+.

Remarks on this clone: Its antigen is still unknown.

The table came from immunoSEQ multiplex PCR; TCRdb's copy has only in-frame clones and leaves some out. The sample has roughly 89,000 clones, 85% to 90% seen once; the top ten hold 6.5%. This clonotype originated in an adult with an advanced solid tumor such as melanoma, head and neck, liver or kidney cancer. The sample in question was CD4+ or CD8+ T cells sorted from blood, obtained in a trial of the OX40 agonist ivuxolimab.

CDR3 DNA: TGTGCCAGCAGACCGGTGGGGGGCGTTAGCGAGCAGTACTTC. Translated: CASRPVGGVSEQYF. The V and J genes are TRBV2 and TRBJ2-7; D is perhaps TRBD1 or TRBD2 (6 bases each). Germline lookup yields CDR1 SNHLY and CDR2 FYNNEI. V gave up 6 bases and J gave up 6 bases, with 18 bases separating them. The CDR3 extends over 14 amino acids.